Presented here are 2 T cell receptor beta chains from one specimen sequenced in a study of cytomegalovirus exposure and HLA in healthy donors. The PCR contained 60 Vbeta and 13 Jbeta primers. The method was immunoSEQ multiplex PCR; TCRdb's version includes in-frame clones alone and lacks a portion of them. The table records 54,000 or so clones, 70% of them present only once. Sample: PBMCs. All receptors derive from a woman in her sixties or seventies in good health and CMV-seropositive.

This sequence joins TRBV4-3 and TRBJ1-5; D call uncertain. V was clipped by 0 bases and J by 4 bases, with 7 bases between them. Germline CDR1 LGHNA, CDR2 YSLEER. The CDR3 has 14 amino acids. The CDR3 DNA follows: TGCGCCAGCAGCCAAGATGAGGGTAATCAGCCCCAGCATTTT. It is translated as CASSQDEGNQPQHF.

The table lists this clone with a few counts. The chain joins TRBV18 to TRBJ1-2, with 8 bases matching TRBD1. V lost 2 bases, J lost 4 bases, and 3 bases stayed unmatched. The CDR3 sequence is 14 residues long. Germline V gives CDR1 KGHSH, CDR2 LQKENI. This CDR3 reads CASSPGQGSYGYTF. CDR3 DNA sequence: TGTGCCAGCTCACCAGGACAGGGTAGCTATGGCTACACCTTC.